This TCR beta chain was profiled in a study of identical twins. Regarding the study as a whole: A cross-sectional statistical analysis, not follow-up of the same donors, supported the conclusions.

One entry per CDR3 protein, called by TCRdb with MiXCR from the 5' RACE reads. The sample comprises hundreds of thousands of distinct CDR3 sequences, roughly 13% of which are singletons, and around 8.9% rests with the top ten. The CDR3 totals 17 residues. Unmatched junction bases numbered 8, after V lost 0 bases and J lost 6 bases. Germline CDR1 reads MNHEY; CDR2 reads SVGAGI. Many counts were recorded for this clonotype. Antigen: not known. This chain links TRBV6-5 with TRBJ2-2, with 9 bases lining up with TRBD2. This receptor was obtained from a woman aged 18 to 35 in good health. Sequenced input: memory (CD45RO+) T cells sorted from blood. Here the CDR3 reads CASSYSSSSGAAGELFF. The CDR3 DNA is TGTGCCAGCAGTTACTCGAGTTCTAGCGGGGCGGCCGGGGAGCTGTTTTTT.